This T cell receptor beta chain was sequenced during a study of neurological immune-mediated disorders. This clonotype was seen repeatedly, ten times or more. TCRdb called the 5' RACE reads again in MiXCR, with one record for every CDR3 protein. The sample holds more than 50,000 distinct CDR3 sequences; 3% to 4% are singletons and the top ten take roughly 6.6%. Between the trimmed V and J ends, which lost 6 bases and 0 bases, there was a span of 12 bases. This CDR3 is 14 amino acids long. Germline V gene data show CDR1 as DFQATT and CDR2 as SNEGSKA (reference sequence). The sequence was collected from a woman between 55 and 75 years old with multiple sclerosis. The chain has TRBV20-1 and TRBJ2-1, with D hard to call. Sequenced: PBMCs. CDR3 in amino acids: CSAPSTFSYNEQFF. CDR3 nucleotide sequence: TGCAGTGCCCCTAGTACATTCTCCTACAATGAGCAGTTCTTC.